This entry is about one TCR beta chain. The data are from a study of control samples from healthy donors and cancer patients. The assay was immunoSEQ multiplex PCR, and TCRdb's table has in-frame clones only and misses some. The top ten hold 2% to 2.5% of the sample, which has 150,000 to 180,000 clones, about 93% seen once. Between the trimmed V and J ends, which lost 11 bases and 9 bases, there was a span of 14 bases. Germline CDR1 is ENHRY and CDR2 is SYGVKD. This CDR3 has 11 amino acids. Sequencing was performed on blood. This TCR derives from a man aged 45 to 65 in good health. J is TRBJ2-1 and V is TRBV10-3; D may be TRBD2 (6 bases). The chain's CDR3 is CASEVGGEQFF. The CDR3 coding sequence is TGTGCCTCCGAGGTGGGGGGTGAGCAGTTCTTC.